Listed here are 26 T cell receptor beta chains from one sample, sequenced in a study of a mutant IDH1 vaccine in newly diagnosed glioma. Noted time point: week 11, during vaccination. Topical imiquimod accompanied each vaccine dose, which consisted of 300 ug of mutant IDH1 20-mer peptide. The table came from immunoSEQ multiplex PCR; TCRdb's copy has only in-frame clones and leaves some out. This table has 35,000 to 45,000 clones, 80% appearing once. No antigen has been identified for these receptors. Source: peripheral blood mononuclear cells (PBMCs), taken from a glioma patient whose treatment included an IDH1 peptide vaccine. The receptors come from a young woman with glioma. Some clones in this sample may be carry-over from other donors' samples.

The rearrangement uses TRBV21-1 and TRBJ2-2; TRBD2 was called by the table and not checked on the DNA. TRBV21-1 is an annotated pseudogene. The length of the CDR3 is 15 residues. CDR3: CAREPQREGTGELFF. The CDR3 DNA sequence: TGTGCCAGGGAACCTCAGCGGGAGGGGACCGGGGAGCTGTTTTTT.

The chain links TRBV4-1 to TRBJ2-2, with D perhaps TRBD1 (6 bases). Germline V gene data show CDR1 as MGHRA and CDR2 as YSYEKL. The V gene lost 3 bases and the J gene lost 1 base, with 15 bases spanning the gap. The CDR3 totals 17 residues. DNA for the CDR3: TGCGCCAGCAGCCATATAATGACAGGTTTGAACACCGGGGAGCTGTTTTTT. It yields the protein CASSHIMTGLNTGELFF.

CDR3 coding DNA: TGTGCCAGCAGTTACTCGACATCGGACGGTCCCTACGAGCAGTACTTC. Translation gives CASSYSTSDGPYEQYF. The chain carries TRBV6-5 and TRBJ2-7, with D unclear. The CDR3 consists of 16 residues. Germline V CDR1 and CDR2: MNHEY, SVGAGI. Trimming cost V 0 bases and J 2 bases, with 14 bases left between them.

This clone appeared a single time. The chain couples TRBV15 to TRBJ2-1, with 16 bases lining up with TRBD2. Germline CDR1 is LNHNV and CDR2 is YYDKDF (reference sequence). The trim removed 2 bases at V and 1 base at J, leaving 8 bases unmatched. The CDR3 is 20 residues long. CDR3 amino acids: CATSRSRGLAGGRSYNEQFF. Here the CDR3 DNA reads TGTGCCACCAGCAGAAGCCGGGGACTAGCGGGAGGGAGGTCCTACAATGAGCAGTTCTTC. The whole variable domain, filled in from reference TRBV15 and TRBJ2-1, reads DAMVIQNPRYQVTQFGKPVTLSCSQTLNHNVMYWYQQKSSQAPKLLFHYYDKDFNNEADTPDNFQSRRPNTSFCFLDIRSPGLGDTAMYLCATSRSRGLAGGRSYNEQFFGPGTRLTVL.

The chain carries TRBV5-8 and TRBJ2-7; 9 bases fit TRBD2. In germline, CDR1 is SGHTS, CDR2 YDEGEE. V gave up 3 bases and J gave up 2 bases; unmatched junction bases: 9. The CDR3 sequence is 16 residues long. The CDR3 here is CASSWMGPSGTYEQYF. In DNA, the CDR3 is TGTGCCAGCAGCTGGATGGGACCTAGCGGGACCTACGAGCAGTACTTC.

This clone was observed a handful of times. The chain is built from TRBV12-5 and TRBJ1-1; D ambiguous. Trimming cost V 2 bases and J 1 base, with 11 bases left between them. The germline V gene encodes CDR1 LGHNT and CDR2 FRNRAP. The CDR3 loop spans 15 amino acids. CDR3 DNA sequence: TGTGCTAGTGGTTTGTCCAGTTGGGGGAACACTGAAGCTTTCTTT. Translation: CASGLSSWGNTEAFF.

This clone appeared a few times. The CDR3 is CASSLAALGYEQFF. The CDR3 DNA sequence: TGTGCCAGCAGCTTAGCCGCACTGGGATATGAGCAGTTCTTC. The rearrangement joins TRBV11-2 to TRBJ2-1, with unresolved D. Germline V gives CDR1 SGHAT, CDR2 FQNNGV. V lost 1 base and J lost 8, with 12 bases in between. The CDR3 loop spans 14 amino acids.

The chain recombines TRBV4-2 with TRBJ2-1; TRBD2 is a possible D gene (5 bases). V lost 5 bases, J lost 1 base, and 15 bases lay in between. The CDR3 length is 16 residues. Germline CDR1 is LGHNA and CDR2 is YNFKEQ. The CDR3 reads CASSNLAAVSYNEQFF. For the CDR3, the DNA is TGTGCCAGCAGCAACCTCGCAGCGGTTTCCTACAATGAGCAGTTCTTC.

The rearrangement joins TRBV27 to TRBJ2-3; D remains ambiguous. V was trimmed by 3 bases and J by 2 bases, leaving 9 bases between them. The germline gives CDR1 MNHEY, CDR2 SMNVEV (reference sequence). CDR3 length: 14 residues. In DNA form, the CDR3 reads TGTGCCAGCAGTTTTCAAGGGCTCACAGATACGCAGTATTTT. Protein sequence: CASSFQGLTDTQYF.

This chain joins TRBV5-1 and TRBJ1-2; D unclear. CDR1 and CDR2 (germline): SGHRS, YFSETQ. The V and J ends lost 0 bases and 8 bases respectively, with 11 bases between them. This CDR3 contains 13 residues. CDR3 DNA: TGCGCCAGCAGCTTGGTCGCGGGAGAAGGCTACACCTTC. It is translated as CASSLVAGEGYTF. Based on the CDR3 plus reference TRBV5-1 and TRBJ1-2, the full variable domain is KAGVTQTPRYLIKTRGQQVTLSCSPISGHRSVSWYQQTPGQGLQFLFEYFSETQRNKGNFPGRFSGRQFSNSRSEMNVSTLELGDSALYLCASSLVAGEGYTFGSGTRLTVV.

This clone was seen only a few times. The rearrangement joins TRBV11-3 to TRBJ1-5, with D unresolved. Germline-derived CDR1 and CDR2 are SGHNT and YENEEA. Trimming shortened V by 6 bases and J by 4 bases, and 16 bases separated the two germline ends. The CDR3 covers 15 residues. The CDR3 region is CASRFRHGPNQPQHF. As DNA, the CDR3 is TGTGCCAGCAGATTTAGACACGGACCGAATCAGCCCCAGCATTTT.

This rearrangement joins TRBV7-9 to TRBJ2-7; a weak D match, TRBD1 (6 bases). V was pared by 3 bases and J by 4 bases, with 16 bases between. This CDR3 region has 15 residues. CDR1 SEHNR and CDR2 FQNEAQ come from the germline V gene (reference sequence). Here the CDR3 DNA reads TGTGCCAGCAGCTTGATGGAACAGGGAGCGTACGAGCAGTACTTC. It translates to CASSLMEQGAYEQYF.

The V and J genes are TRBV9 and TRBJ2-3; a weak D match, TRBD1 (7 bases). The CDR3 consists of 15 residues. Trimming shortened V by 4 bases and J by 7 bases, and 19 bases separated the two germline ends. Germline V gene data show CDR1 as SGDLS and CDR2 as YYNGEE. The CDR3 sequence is CASSPQGPGGYTQYF. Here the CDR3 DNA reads TGTGCCAGCAGCCCCCAGGGGCCAGGGGGGTATACGCAGTATTTT.

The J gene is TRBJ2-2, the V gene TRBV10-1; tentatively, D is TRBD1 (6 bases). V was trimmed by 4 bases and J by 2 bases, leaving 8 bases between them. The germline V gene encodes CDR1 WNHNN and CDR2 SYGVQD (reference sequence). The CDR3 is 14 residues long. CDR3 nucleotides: TGCGCCAGCAGTGCCGGGACAAACACCGGGGAGCTGTTTTTT. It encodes CASSAGTNTGELFF.

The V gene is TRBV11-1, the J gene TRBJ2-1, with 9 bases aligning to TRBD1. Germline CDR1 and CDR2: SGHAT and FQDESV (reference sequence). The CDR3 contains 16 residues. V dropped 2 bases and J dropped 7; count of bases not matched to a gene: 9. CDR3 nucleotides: TGTGCCAGCAGCTTATGGGGACCCGGGACAGGGAATGAGCAGTTCTTC. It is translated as CASSLWGPGTGNEQFF.

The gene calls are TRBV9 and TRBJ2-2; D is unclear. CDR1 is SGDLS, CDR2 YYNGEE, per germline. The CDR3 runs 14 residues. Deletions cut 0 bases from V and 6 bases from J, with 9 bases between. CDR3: CASSVVMRSGELFF. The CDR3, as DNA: TGTGCCAGCAGCGTAGTAATGCGATCCGGGGAGCTGTTTTTT.

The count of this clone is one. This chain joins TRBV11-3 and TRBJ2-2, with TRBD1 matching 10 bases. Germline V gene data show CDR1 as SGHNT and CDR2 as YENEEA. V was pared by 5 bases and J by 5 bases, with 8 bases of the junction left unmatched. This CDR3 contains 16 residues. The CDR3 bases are TGTGCCAGCAGCCCCCGGACAGGGGGTTCGACCGGGGAGCTGTTTTTT. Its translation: CASSPRTGGSTGELFF. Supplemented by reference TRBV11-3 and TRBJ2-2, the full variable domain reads EAGVVQSPRYKIIEKKQPVAFWCNPISGHNTLYWYLQNLGQGPELLIRYENEEAVDDSQLPKDRFSAERLKGVDSTLKIQPAELGDSAVYLCASSPRTGGSTGELFFGEGSRLTVL.

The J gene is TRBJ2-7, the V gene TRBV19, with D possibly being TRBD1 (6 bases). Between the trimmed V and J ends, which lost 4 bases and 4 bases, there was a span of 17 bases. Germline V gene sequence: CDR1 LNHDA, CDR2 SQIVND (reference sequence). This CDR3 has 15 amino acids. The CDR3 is CASSTKTGDRYEQYF. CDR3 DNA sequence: TGTGCCAGTAGTACAAAGACAGGCGACCGTTACGAGCAGTACTTC.

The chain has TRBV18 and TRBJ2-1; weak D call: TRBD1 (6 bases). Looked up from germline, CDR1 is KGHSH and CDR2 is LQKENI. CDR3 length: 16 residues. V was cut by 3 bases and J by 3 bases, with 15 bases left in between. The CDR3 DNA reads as TGTGCCAGCTCACCGATTCTAGGGGGATTCTACAATGAGCAGTTCTTC. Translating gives CASSPILGGFYNEQFF.

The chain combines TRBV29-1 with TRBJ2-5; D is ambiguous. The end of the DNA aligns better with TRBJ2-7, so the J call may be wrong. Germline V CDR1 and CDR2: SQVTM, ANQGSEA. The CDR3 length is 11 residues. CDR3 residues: CSARAPYEQYF. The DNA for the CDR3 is TGCAGCGCCCGGGCCCCCTACGAGCAGTACTTC.

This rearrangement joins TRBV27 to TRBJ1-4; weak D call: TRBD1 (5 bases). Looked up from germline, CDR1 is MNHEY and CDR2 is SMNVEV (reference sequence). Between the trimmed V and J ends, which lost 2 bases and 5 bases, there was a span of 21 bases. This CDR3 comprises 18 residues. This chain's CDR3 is CASSLDTPRGGENEKLFF. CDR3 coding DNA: TGTGCCAGCAGTTTAGACACGCCGCGAGGAGGGGAGAATGAAAAACTGTTTTTT.

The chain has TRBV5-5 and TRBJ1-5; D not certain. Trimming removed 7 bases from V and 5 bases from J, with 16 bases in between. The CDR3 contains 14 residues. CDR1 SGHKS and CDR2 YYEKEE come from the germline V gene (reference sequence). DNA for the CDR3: TGTGCCAGCTCGGGAATCCTCGGGTATCAGCCCCAGCATTTT. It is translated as CASSGILGYQPQHF.

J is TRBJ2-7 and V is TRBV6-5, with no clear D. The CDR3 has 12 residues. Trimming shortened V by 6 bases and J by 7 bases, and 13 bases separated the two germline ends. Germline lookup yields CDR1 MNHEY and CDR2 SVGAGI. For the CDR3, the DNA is TGTGCCAGCAGCCGAGTACCGGAAGAGCAGTACTTC. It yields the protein CASSRVPEEQYF.

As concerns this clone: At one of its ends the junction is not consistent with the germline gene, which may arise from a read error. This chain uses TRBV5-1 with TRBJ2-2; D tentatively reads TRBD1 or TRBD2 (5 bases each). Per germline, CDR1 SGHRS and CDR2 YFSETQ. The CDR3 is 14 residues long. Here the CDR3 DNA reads TGCGCCAGCCACATACAGGTAAACACCGGGGAACTGTTTTTT. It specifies CASHIQVNTGELFF.

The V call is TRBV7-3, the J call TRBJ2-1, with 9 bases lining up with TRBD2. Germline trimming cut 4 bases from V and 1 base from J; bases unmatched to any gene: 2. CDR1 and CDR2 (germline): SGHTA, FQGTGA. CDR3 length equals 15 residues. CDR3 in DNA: TGTGCCAGCAGCTCTAGCGGGACTTCCTACAATGAGCAGTTCTTC. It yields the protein CASSSSGTSYNEQFF.

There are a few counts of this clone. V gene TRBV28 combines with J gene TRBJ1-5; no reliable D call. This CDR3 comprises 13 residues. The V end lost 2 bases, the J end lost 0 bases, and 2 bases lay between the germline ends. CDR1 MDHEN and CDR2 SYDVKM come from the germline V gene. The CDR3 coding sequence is TGTGCCAGCAGTTTACTTAGCAATCAGCCCCAGCATTTT. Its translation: CASSLLSNQPQHF.